This T cell receptor beta chain was sequenced for a study of lymphopenia after photon versus proton radiotherapy. TCRdb's table, derived via immunoSEQ multiplex PCR, lists solely in-frame clones and lacks some. The top ten clones hold approximately 18% of a sample with more than 25,000 clones, 87% of them seen once. General observations from the study: A bigger post-nadir fall in TCR diversity correlated inversely with survival time in deceased patients.

Concerning this clone itself: Its cognate antigen is unknown.

V was clipped by 0 bases and J by 9 bases; unmatched bases: 10. CDR1 and CDR2 (germline): MGHRA, YSYEKL. The CDR3 covers 16 residues. This receptor was identified in a man in his fifties or sixties with gastric cancer. The J gene is TRBJ2-1, the V gene TRBV4-1; 8 bases align to TRBD1. Sequences were derived from peripheral blood, sampled from a patient treated with photon-based radiotherapy. Here the CDR3 reads CASSQEARTGLGEQFF. Written as DNA, the CDR3 is TGCGCCAGCAGCCAAGAAGCCCGGACAGGGTTGGGTGAGCAGTTCTTC.